This passage covers 19 T cell receptor beta chains from one sample sequenced in a study of blood T cells in healthy people across ages. Sample-barcoded 5' priming and a J-beta primer mix drove a second PCR of roughly 6 to 12 cycles. TCRdb reprocessed the 5' RACE reads via MiXCR and lists one record per CDR3 protein. Among roughly 680,000 distinct CDR3 sequences listed, about 51% were seen once. Sequencing used blood. Source of these receptors: a woman aged 80 or over in good health.

V usage is TRBV25-1 and J usage is TRBJ2-5, with TRBD1 matching over 7 bases. This CDR3 has 14 residues. The V segment lost 5 bases and the J segment 2 bases; nucleotides outside the gene matches: 5. Germline V gene sequence: CDR1 MGHDK, CDR2 SYGVNS. Here the CDR3 reads CASSYDRAQETQYF. In DNA, the CDR3 is TGTGCCAGCAGTTACGACAGGGCGCAAGAGACCCAGTACTTC.

The chain recombines TRBV12-3 or TRBV12-4 with TRBJ2-5, with D possibly called TRBD1 or TRBD2 (5 bases each). The CDR3 length is 14 residues. V shed 2 bases and J shed 1 base, with 8 bases lying between them. Here the CDR3 reads CASSLYGGQETQYF. The CDR3 DNA follows: TGTGCCAGCAGTTTATATGGGGGCCAAGAGACCCAGTACTTC.

The chain links TRBV7-9 to TRBJ2-7, with 9 bases aligning to TRBD2. CDR3 length: 15 residues. Germline CDR1 reads SEHNR; CDR2 reads FQNEAQ (reference sequence). The V gene end was trimmed by 4 bases and the J gene end by 2 bases; junction bases not matched to a gene: 6. The CDR3 spells CASSSRLAVPYEQYF. The DNA for the CDR3 is TGTGCCAGCAGCTCCCGACTAGCGGTCCCCTACGAGCAGTACTTC. The whole variable domain, remainder taken from reference TRBV7-9 and TRBJ2-7, is DTGVSQNPRHKITKRGQNVTFRCDPISEHNRLYWYRQTLGQGPEFLTYFQNEAQLEKSRLLSDRFSAERPKGSFSTLEIQRTEQGDSAMYLCASSSRLAVPYEQYFGPGTRLTVT.

A word on this clonotype: Being one base from a much bigger clone, this may be a read error. This sequence joins TRBV20-1 and TRBJ2-1, with 9 bases matching TRBD2. Germline V gene lookup returns CDR1 DFQATT and CDR2 SNEGSKA (reference sequence). The CDR3 is 14 amino acids. The CDR3 DNA is TGCAGTGCTAGAACTAGCGGGTCATACAATAAGCAGTTCTTC. Amino acids: CSARTSGSYNKQFF.

Turning to this clonotype: A read error is possible here, since a much larger clone lies one base away. V gene TRBV2 combines with J gene TRBJ2-1, with TRBD1 matching over 9 bases. The CDR3 runs 15 residues. Germline V gene lookup returns CDR1 SNHLY and CDR2 FYNNEI. V lost 6 bases, J lost 3 bases, and 6 bases stayed unmatched. The CDR3 loop reads CASRATGGRYNEQFF. DNA for the CDR3: TGTGCCAGCAGGGCCACAGGGGGCCGCTACAATGAGCAGTTCTTC.

This chain links TRBV5-1 with TRBJ2-6; a possible D gene is TRBD1 (5 bases). Between the trimmed V and J ends, which lost 7 bases and 0 bases, there was a span of 14 bases. Germline V gives CDR1 SGHRS, CDR2 YFSETQ. The CDR3 loop spans 16 amino acids. The CDR3: CASGYYGASGANVLTF. CDR3 DNA: TGCGCCAGCGGCTACTATGGGGCCTCTGGGGCCAACGTCCTGACTTTC.

The table lists this clonotype with a few counts. This sequence joins TRBV12-3 or TRBV12-4 and TRBJ2-1; D is unresolved. V lost 10 bases and J 0 bases, leaving 16 bases between the germline ends. The length of the CDR3 is 15 residues. The CDR3 DNA is TGTGCCATCGCTGGTGTGGAAAGCTCCTACAATGAGCAGTTCTTC. The encoded protein is CAIAGVESSYNEQFF.

In this sample, this clonotype turned up a few times. This chain uses TRBV12-3 or TRBV12-4 with TRBJ1-1; D gene ambiguous. Trimming left V 3 bases short and J 7 bases short, with 9 bases between. The CDR3 has 12 residues. Here the CDR3 reads CASSFWGNEAFF. In nucleotides, the CDR3 is TGTGCCAGCAGTTTTTGGGGTAATGAAGCTTTCTTT.

This clonotype was counted at least ten times. The chain uses TRBV20-1 and TRBJ2-3; 11 nucleotides align to TRBD1. The germline CDR1 and CDR2 sequences are DFQATT and SNEGSKA (reference sequence). Trimming removed 6 bases from V and 4 bases from J; junction bases left unmatched: 6. The CDR3 totals 14 residues. The CDR3 sequence: CSAIGTGGSDTQYF. CDR3 DNA sequence: TGCAGTGCGATAGGGACAGGGGGGTCAGATACGCAGTATTTT.

This clonotype was picked up many times. The rearrangement joins TRBV28 to TRBJ2-1; tentative D call: TRBD2 (5 bases). V lost 6 bases, J lost 4 bases, and 16 bases lay in between. CDR1 and CDR2 (germline): MDHEN, SYDVKM. The CDR3 is 15 amino acids. The CDR3 coding sequence is TGTGCCAGCAGAATTAGAGGGTTATATTACAATGAGCAGTTCTTC. Translated: CASRIRGLYYNEQFF.

This clonotype was observed a few times. The genes are TRBV7-9 and TRBJ1-1, with D unresolved. This CDR3 contains 12 residues. V lost 5 bases and J lost 7, with 11 bases in between. Germline loops: CDR1 SEHNR, CDR2 FQNEAQ (reference sequence). Here the CDR3 reads CASSPGGLEAFF. In DNA form, the CDR3 reads TGTGCCAGCAGCCCTGGTGGGCTTGAAGCTTTCTTT.

The CDR3 coding sequence is TGTGCCAGCAGAAGCTCTTGGGGGAATGAGCAGTTCTTC. The encoded protein is CASRSSWGNEQFF. The rearrangement links TRBV27 to TRBJ2-1, with D tentatively TRBD1 or TRBD2 (5 bases each). Trimming stripped 6 bases from V and 7 bases from J, with 13 bases between. This CDR3 is 13 amino acids long. CDR1 and CDR2 (germline): MNHEY, SMNVEV (reference sequence).

V usage is TRBV6-1 and J usage is TRBJ2-7; 7 positions agree with TRBD2. V was pared by 3 bases and J by 4 bases, with 6 bases of the junction left unmatched. The CDR3 is 14 residues long. Per the germline V gene, CDR1 is MNHNS and CDR2 is SASEGT. In nucleotides, the CDR3 is TGTGCCAGCAGTGAGCGGGAGAGTGGGTACGAGCAGTACTTC. Its translation is CASSERESGYEQYF.

The V and J genes are TRBV7-8 and TRBJ1-1; 9 bases are shared with TRBD1. This CDR3 comprises 14 residues. Germline values: CDR1 SGHVS, CDR2 FQNEAQ. Trimming removed 7 bases from V and 5 bases from J; junction bases left unmatched: 8. The CDR3 reads CASKGQGVGTEAFF. For the CDR3, the DNA is TGTGCCAGCAAGGGACAGGGAGTTGGGACTGAAGCTTTCTTT.

This clonotype was recorded at least ten times. The V and J genes are TRBV27 and TRBJ1-2; 7 bases map to TRBD1. This CDR3 comprises 16 residues. From germline, CDR1 is MNHEY and CDR2 SMNVEV (reference sequence). V lost 6 bases, J lost 2 bases, and 12 bases stayed unmatched. CDR3: CASSPGRAGQNYGYTF. For the CDR3, the DNA is TGTGCCAGCAGCCCTGGCCGGGCGGGACAGAACTATGGCTACACCTTC.

At least ten counts were recorded for this clonotype. The chain employs TRBV5-8 and TRBJ1-4; D not resolved. The CDR3 sequence is 14 residues long. V was clipped by 4 bases and J by 7 bases, with 14 bases between them. Per germline, CDR1 SGHTS and CDR2 YDEGEE. CDR3 sequence: CASSLPTLGEKLFF. DNA of the CDR3: TGTGCCAGCAGCCTGCCGACACTGGGTGAAAAACTGTTTTTT. The full variable domain, its missing parts supplied by reference TRBV5-8 and TRBJ1-4, is EAGVTQSPTHLIKTRGQQATLRCSPISGHTSVYWYQQALGLGLQFLLWYDEGEERNRGNFPPRFSGRQFPNYSSELNVNALELEDSALYLCASSLPTLGEKLFFGSGTQLSVL.

This clonotype showed up just a few times. The chain joins TRBV6-2 or TRBV6-3 to TRBJ2-1, with a tentative D call TRBD1 (5 bases). Germline CDR1 MNHEY, CDR2 SVGEGT. V was clipped by 7 bases and J by 3 bases, with 13 bases between them. CDR3 size: 14 residues. The CDR3 protein is CASKGRPYYNEQFF. The CDR3 DNA sequence: TGTGCCAGCAAGGGGCGCCCTTACTACAATGAGCAGTTCTTC.

This clonotype was counted many times. The chain couples TRBV4-2 to TRBJ2-4; the D gene is possibly TRBD2 (5 bases). The V end lost 1 base, the J end lost 9 bases, and 13 bases lay between the germline ends. This CDR3 is built from 14 residues. Germline lookup yields CDR1 LGHNA and CDR2 YNFKEQ. The CDR3 DNA sequence: TGTGCCAGCAGCCAAGGTATCCTAGCACCCATTCAGTACTTC. Translation gives CASSQGILAPIQYF.

Ten or more counts support this clonotype. The chain is built from TRBV7-9 and TRBJ1-4, with 11 nucleotides matching TRBD1. The J segment lost 8 bases and the V segment lost 5 bases, leaving 7 bases of the junction unmatched. This CDR3 contains 15 residues. Germline CDR1 SEHNR, CDR2 FQNEAQ (reference sequence). The CDR3 here is CASSPRGTGGEKLFF. The CDR3 DNA is TGTGCCAGCAGCCCCCGAGGGACAGGGGGGGAAAAACTGTTTTTT.